This T cell receptor (beta chain) came from a study of PD-1 blockade in mismatch repair-deficient tumors. At the level of the study: Patients had about a dozen mismatch repair-deficient cancer types, all previously treated and progressing.

The sample holds a few counts of this clone. The antigen is not known. Some clones are missing from TCRdb's copy, which holds only in-frame ones; the method was immunoSEQ multiplex PCR. The sample yields about 110,000 clones, roughly 80% seen once. Every patient had mismatch repair deficiency by PCR or immunohistochemistry. Three pembrolizumab responders had their TCRs sequenced. CDR1 and CDR2 from the germline V gene are SGHAT and FQDESV (reference sequence). After removal of 5 bases from V and 3 bases from J, the junction contained 15 bases not matched to a gene. This CDR3 region has 18 residues. Study-wide points: Tumor-resident clones, often undetectable pretreatment in blood, expanded then contracted after pembrolizumab.

The sequence was obtained from an adult with mismatch repair-deficient cancer. Specimen: peripheral blood, collected approximately 64 weeks after starting pembrolizumab. This rearrangement joins TRBV11-1 to TRBJ2-7, with TRBD2 matching 11 bases. The CDR3 coding sequence is TGTGCCAGCAGCCAAGGGACTAGCGGAGAACTGCGGAACTACGAGCAGTACTTC. It translates to CASSQGTSGELRNYEQYF.